The present T cell receptor beta chain was sequenced within a study of blood T cells in healthy people across ages. Through a sample-barcoded 5' primer and a J-beta primer mix, a second PCR was run for about 6 to 11 cycles. Researchers report that a template-switch adaptor with 12 random nucleotides tagged each cDNA molecule. One entry per CDR3 protein results from TCRdb running MiXCR on the 5' RACE reads. Found here are over 1,500,000 distinct CDR3 sequences, roughly two fifths of them singletons; the top ten hold 23%. The CDR3 is 14 residues long. V lost 2 bases, J lost 8 bases, and 13 bases lay in between. The germline V gene has CDR1 MNHEY and CDR2 SMNVEV (reference sequence). Each donor was a healthy Caucasian individual from Russia, aged roughly 6 to 90.

V usage is TRBV27 and J usage is TRBJ2-1; no clear D. The sequencing input was blood. The clonotype was recovered from a human donor in good health. The CDR3 protein is CASSLARALDEQFF. The CDR3 DNA reads as TGTGCCAGCAGTTTAGCCCGGGCTCTCGATGAGCAGTTCTTC.